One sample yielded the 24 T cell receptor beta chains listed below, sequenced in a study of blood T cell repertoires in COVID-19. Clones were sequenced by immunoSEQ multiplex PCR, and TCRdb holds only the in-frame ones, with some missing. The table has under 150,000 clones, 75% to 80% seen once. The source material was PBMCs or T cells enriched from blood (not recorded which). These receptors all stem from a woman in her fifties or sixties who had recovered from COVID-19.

CDR3 DNA: TGTGCCAGCAGTTTTAGTACTAACACTGAAGCTTTCTTT. Encoded protein: CASSFSTNTEAFF. The chain has TRBV6-5 and TRBJ1-1; D remains unclear. Germline assignment: CDR1 MNHEY and CDR2 SVGAGI. Trimming shortened V by 4 bases and J by 2 bases, and 8 bases separated the two germline ends. CDR3 length: 13 amino acids.

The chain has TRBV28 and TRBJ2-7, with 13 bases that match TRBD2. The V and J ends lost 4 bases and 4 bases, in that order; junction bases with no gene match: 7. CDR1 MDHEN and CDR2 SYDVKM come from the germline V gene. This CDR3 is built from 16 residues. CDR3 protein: CASSYTGLAGVYEQYF. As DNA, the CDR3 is TGTGCCAGCAGTTATACAGGACTAGCGGGAGTGTACGAGCAGTACTTC.

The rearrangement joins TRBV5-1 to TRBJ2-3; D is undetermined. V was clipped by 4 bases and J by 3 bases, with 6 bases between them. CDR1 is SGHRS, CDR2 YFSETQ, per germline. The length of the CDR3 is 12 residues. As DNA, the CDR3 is TGCGCCAGCAGCCCTCAGACAGATACGCAGTATTTT. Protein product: CASSPQTDTQYF.

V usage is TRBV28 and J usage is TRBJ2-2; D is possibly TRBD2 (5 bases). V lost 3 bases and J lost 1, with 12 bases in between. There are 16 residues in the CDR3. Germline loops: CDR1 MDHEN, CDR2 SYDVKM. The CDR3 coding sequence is TGTGCCAGCAGTTTGATTCCCGGGATGAACACCGGGGAGCTGTTTTTT. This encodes CASSLIPGMNTGELFF.

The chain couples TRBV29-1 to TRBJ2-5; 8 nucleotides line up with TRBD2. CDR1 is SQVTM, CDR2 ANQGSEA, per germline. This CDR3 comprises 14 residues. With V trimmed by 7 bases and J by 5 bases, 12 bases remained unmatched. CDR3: CSASSGLPFETQYF. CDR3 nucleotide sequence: TGCAGCGCTTCTAGCGGGTTACCCTTTGAGACCCAGTACTTC.

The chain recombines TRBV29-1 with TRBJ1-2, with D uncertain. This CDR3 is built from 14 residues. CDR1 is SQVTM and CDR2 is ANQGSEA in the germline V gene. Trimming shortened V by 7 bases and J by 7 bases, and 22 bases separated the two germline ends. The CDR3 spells CSARVEHIPSGYTF. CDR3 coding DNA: TGCAGCGCCCGGGTCGAGCATATTCCCTCTGGCTACACCTTC.

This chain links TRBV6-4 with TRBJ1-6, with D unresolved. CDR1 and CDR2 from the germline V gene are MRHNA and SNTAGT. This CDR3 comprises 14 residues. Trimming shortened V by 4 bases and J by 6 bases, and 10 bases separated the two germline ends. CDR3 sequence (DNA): TGTGCCAGCAGTGCCCAGGAGGGTAATTCACCCCTCCACTTT. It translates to CASSAQEGNSPLHF.

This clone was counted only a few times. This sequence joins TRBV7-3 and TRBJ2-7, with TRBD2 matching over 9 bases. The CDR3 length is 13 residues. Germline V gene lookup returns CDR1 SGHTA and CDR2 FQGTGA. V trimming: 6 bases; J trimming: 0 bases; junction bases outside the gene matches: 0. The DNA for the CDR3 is TGTGCCAGCAGTAGCGGGAGCTCCTACGAGCAGTACTTC. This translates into CASSSGSSYEQYF.

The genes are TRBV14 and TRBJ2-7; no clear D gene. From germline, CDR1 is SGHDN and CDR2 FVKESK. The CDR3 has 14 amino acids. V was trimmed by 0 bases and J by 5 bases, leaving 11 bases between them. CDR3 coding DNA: TGTGCCAGCAGCCAAGAGTTTGGCGGCCACGAGCAGTACTTC. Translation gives CASSQEFGGHEQYF.

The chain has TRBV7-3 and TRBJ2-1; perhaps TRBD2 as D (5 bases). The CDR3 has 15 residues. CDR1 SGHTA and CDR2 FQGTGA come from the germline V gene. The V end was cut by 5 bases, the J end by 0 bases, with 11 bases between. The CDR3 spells CASSPDYLSYNEQFF. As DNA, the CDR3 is TGTGCCAGCAGCCCCGACTACCTCTCCTACAATGAGCAGTTCTTC.

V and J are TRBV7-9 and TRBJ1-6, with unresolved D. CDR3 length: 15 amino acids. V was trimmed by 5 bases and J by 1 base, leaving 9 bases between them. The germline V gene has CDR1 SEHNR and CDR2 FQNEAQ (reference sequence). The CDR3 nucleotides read TGTGCCAGCAGCCTCCTCGGGTCCTATAATTCACCCCTCCACTTT. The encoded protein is CASSLLGSYNSPLHF. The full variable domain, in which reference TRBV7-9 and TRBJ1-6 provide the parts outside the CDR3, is DTGVSQNPRHKITKRGQNVTFRCDPISEHNRLYWYRQTLGQGPEFLTYFQNEAQLEKSRLLSDRFSAERPKGSFSTLEIQRTEQGDSAMYLCASSLLGSYNSPLHFGNGTRLTVT.

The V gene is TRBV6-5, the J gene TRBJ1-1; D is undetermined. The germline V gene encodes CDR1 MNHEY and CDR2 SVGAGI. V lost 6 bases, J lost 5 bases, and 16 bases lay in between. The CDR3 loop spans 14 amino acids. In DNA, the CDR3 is TGTGCCAGCAGACTAGGCGGGCCCAGGACTGAAGCTTTCTTT. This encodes CASRLGGPRTEAFF.

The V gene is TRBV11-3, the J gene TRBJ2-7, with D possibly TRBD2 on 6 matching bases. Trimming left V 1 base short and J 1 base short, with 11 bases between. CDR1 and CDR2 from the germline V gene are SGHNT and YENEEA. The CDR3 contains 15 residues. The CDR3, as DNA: TGTGCCAGCAGCTTAGGGTTTAGCGGATCCTACGAGCAGTACTTC. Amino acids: CASSLGFSGSYEQYF.

CDR3 sequence reads: CSASEIYGYTF. The CDR3 nucleotides are TGCAGTGCTAGCGAGATCTATGGCTACACCTTC. The chain uses TRBV20-1 and TRBJ1-2; D unresolved. Trimming cost V 3 bases and J 4 bases, with 6 bases left between them. The CDR3 covers 11 residues. Germline values: CDR1 DFQATT, CDR2 SNEGSKA (reference sequence).

The CDR3, as DNA: TGTGCCTGGAGCGCCACAGGGAACTATGGCTACACCTTC. Protein: CAWSATGNYGYTF. The rearrangement joins TRBV30 to TRBJ1-2; maybe TRBD1 (6 bases). Germline lookup yields CDR1 GTSNPN and CDR2 SVGIG (reference sequence). The ends were cut back, 3 bases at V and 2 bases at J, with 10 bases in the middle. The CDR3 consists of 13 residues.

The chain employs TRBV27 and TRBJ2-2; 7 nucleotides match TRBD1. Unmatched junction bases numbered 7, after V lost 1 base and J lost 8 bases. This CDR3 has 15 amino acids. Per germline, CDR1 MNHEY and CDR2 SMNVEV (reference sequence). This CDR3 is CASSLLGQQGGELFF. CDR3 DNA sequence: TGTGCCAGCAGTTTATTGGGACAGCAGGGTGGGGAGCTGTTTTTT.

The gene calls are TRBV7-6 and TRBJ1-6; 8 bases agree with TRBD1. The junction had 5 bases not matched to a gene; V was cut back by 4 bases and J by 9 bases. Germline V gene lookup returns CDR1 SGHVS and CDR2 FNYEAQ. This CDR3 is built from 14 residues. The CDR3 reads CASSSDRAGSPLHF. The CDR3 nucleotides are TGTGCCAGCAGCTCGGACAGGGCTGGTTCACCCCTCCACTTT.

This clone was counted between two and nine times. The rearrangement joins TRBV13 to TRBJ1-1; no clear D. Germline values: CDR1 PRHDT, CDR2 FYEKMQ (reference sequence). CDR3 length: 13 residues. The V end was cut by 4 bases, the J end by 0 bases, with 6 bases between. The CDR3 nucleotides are TGTGCCAGCAGCTCTTCCTTGAACACTGAAGCTTTCTTT. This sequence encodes CASSSSLNTEAFF.

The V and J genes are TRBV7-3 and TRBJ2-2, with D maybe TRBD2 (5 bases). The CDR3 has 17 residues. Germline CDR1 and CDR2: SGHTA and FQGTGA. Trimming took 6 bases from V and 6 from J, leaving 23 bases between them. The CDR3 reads CASSSMGGRPGSGELFF. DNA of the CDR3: TGTGCCAGCAGTTCCATGGGTGGCAGGCCGGGATCCGGGGAGCTGTTTTTT. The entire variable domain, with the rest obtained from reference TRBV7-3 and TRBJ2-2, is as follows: GAGVSQTPSNKVTEKGKYVELRCDPISGHTALYWYRQSLGQGPEFLIYFQGTGAADDSGLPNDRFFAVRPEGSVSTLKIQRTERGDSAVYLCASSSMGGRPGSGELFFGEGSRLTVL.

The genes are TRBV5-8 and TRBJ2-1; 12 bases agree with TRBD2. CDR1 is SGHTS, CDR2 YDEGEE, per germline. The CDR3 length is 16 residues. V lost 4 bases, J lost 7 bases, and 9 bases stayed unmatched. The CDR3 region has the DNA TGTGCCAGCAGCCCCCTGACTAGCGGGAGTTCGAATGAGCAGTTCTTC. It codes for CASSPLTSGSSNEQFF.

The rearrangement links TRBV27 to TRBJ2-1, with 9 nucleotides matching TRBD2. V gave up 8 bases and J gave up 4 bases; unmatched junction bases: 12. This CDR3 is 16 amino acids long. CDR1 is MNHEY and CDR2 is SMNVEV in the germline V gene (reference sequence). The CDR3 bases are TGTGCCAGCTGCGACCTCCTAGCGGGGCTATACAATGAGCAGTTCTTC. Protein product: CASCDLLAGLYNEQFF.

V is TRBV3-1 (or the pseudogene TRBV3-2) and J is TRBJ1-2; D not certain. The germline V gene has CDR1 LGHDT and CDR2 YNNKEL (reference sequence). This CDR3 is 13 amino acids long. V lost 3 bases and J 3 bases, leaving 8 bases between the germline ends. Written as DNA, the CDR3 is TGTGCCAGCAGCCATGCCGGGGACTATGGCTACACCTTC. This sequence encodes CASSHAGDYGYTF.

CDR3 amino acids: CASSRQGGRTEAFF. Here the CDR3 DNA reads TGTGCCAGCAGTCGCCAGGGAGGGAGGACTGAAGCTTTCTTT. The V call is TRBV3-1 (or the pseudogene TRBV3-2), the J call TRBJ1-1, with a possible D match to TRBD1 (5 bases). Trimming took off 6 bases at V and 5 bases at J, with 16 bases between the two ends. Germline V gives CDR1 LGHDT, CDR2 YNNKEL (reference sequence). This CDR3 comprises 14 residues.

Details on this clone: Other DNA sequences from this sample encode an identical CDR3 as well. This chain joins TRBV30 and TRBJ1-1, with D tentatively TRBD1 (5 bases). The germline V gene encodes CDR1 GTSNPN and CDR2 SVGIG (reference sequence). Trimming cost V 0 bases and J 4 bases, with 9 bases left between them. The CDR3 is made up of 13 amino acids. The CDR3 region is CAWSVRGGTEAFF. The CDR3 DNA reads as TGTGCCTGGAGTGTACGGGGGGGCACTGAAGCTTTCTTT.